This record concerns one T cell receptor (beta chain) sequence. Its antigen is as yet unknown. This sample was included in a study of CD8 T cells in Susac syndrome. An input of 0.5 to 1 ug of RNA was subjected to reverse transcription using random hexamers. TCR beta CDR3 was amplified by immunoSEQ covering 54 Vbeta and 13 Jbeta. TCRdb itself ran the immunoSEQ multiplex PCR reads through MiXCR, one entry per CDR3 protein. The table includes 250,000 to 300,000 distinct CDR3 sequences, around nine tenths detected once. General study results and limits: Individuals included in the TCR sequencing and HLA analysis were acknowledged by the study to be relatively few in number.

V lost 5 bases and J lost 4, with 14 bases in between. CDR1 is SQVTM and CDR2 is ANQGSEA in the germline V gene. The CDR3 contains 13 residues. V usage is TRBV29-1 and J usage is TRBJ1-1; tentatively, D is TRBD1 (6 bases). Sequenced input: CD8+ T cells from PBMCs. The source is a human donor with multiple sclerosis. CDR3 DNA: TGCAGCGTTCTTGGGGGCATAAGCACTGAAGCTTTCTTT. Protein: CSVLGGISTEAFF. Drawing the rest from reference TRBV29-1 and TRBJ1-1, the complete variable domain is SAVISQKPSRDICQRGTSLTIQCQVDSQVTMMFWYRQQPGQSLTLIATANQGSEATYESGFVIDKFPISRPNLTFSTLTVSNMSPEDSSIYLCSVLGGISTEAFFGQGTRLTVV.